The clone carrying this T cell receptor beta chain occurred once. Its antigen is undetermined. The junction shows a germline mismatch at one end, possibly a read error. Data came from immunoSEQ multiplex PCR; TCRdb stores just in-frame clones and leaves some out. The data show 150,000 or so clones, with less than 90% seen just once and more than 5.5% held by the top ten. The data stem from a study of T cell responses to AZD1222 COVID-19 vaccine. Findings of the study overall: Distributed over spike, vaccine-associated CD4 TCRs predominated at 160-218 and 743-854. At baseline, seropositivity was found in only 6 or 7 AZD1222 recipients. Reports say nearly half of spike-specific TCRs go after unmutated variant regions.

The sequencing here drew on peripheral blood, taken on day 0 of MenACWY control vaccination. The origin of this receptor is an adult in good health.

The CDR3 reads CASSVSGTSGRENF. CDR3 nucleotide sequence: TGTGCCAGCAGCGTCTCCGGGACTAGCGGGAGGGAGAATTTT. The rearrangement joins TRBV7-3 to TRBJ2-3; TRBD2 matches 16 bases. The V gene's germline CDR1 is SGHTA and CDR2 FQGTGA. The CDR3 loop spans 14 amino acids.